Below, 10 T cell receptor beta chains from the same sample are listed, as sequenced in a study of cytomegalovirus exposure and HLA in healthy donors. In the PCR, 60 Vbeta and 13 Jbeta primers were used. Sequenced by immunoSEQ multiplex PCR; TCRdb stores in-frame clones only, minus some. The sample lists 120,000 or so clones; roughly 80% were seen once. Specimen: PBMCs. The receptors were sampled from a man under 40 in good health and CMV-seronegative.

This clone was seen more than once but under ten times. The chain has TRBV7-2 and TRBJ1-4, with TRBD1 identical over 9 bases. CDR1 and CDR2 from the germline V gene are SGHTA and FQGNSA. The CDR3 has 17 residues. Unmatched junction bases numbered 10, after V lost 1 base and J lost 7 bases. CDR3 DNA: TGTGCCAGCAGCTTAGGGATTACAGGGGGCGCGGGTGAAAAACTGTTTTTT. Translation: CASSLGITGGAGEKLFF.

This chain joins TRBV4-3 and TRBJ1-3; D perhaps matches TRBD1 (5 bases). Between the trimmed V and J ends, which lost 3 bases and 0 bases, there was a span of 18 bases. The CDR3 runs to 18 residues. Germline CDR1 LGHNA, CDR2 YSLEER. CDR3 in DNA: TGCGCCAGCAGCCAGGAGACAGTAGGAATTGTCTCTGGAAACACCATATATTTT. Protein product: CASSQETVGIVSGNTIYF.

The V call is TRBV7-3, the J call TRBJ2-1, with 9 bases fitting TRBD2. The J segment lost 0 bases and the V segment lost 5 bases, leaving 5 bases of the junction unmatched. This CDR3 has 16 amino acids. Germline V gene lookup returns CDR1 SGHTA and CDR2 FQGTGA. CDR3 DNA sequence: TGTGCCAGCAGCCAGGGACTAGCTTCCTCCTACAATGAGCAGTTCTTC. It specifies CASSQGLASSYNEQFF. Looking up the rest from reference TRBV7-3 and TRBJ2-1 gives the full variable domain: GAGVSQTPSNKVTEKGKYVELRCDPISGHTALYWYRQSLGQGPEFLIYFQGTGAADDSGLPNDRFFAVRPEGSVSTLKIQRTERGDSAVYLCASSQGLASSYNEQFFGPGTRLTVL.

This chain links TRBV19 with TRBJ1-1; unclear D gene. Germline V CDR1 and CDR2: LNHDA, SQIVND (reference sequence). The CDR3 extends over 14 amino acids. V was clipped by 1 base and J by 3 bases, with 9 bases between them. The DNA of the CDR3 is TGTGCCAGTAGTATAGCGCGTGCCGACACTGAAGCTTTCTTT. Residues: CASSIARADTEAFF.

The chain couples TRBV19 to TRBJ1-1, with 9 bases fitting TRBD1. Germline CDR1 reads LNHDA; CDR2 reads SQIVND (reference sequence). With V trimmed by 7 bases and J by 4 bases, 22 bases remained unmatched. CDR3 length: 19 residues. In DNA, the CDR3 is TGTGCCAGTACTCCCCTTTTAGGACAGGGGAGAAGGTATCGCACTGAAGCTTTCTTT. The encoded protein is CASTPLLGQGRRYRTEAFF.

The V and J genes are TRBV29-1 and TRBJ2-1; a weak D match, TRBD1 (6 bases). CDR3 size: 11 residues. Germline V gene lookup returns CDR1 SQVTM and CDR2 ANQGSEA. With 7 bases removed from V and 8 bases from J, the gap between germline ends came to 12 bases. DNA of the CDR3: TGCAGCGCAGAGTGGGGGCATGAGCAGTTCTTC. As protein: CSAEWGHEQFF.

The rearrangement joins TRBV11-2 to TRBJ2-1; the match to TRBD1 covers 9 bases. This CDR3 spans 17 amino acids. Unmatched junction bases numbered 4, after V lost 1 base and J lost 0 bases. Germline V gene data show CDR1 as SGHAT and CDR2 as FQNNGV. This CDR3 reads CASSLGDRVSSYNEQFF. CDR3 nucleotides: TGTGCCAGCAGCTTAGGGGACAGGGTCAGCTCCTACAATGAGCAGTTCTTC. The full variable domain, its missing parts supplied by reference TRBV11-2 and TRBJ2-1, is EAGVAQSPRYKIIEKRQSVAFWCNPISGHATLYWYQQILGQGPKLLIQFQNNGVVDDSQLPKDRFSAERLKGVDSTLKIQPAKLEDSAVYLCASSLGDRVSSYNEQFFGPGTRLTVL.

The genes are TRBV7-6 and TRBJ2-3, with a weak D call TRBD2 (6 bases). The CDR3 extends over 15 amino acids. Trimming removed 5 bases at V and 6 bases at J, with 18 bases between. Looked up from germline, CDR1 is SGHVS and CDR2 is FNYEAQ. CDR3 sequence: CASSALAGGSDTQYF. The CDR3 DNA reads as TGTGCCAGCAGCGCGCTAGCCGGGGGATCTGATACGCAGTATTTT. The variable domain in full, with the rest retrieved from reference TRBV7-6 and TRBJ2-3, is GAGVSQSPRYKVTKRGQDVALRCDPISGHVSLYWYRQALGQGPEFLTYFNYEAQQDKSGLPNDRFSAERPEGSISTLTIQRTEQRDSAMYRCASSALAGGSDTQYFGPGTRLTVL.

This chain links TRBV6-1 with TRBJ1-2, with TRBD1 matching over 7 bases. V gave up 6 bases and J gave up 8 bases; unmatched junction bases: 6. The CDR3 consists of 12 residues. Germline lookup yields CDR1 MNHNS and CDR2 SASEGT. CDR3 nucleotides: TGTGCCAGCAGCCGGGACAGAGTCGGCTACACCTTC. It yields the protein CASSRDRVGYTF.

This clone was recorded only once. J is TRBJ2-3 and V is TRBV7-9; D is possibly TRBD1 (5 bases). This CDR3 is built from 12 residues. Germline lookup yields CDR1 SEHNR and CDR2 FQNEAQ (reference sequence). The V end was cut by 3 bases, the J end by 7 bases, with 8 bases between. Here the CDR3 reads CASSFDRNTQYF. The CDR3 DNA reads TGTGCCAGCAGCTTCGACAGAAATACGCAGTATTTT.